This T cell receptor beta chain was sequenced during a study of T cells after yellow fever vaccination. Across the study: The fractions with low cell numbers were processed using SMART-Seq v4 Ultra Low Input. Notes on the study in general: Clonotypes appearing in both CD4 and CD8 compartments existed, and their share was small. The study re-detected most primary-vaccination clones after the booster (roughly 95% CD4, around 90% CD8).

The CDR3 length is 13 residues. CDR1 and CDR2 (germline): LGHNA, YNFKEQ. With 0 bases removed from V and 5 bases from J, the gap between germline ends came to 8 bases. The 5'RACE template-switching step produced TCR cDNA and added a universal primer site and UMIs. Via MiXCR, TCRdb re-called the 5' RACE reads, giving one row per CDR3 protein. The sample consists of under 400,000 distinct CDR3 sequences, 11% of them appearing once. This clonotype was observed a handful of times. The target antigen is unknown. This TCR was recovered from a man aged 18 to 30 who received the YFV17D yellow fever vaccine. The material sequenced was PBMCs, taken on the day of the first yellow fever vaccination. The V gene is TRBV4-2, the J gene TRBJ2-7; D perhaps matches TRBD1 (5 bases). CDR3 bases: TGTGCCAGCAGCCAAGATTTAGGGGACGAGCAGTACTTC. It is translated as CASSQDLGDEQYF.